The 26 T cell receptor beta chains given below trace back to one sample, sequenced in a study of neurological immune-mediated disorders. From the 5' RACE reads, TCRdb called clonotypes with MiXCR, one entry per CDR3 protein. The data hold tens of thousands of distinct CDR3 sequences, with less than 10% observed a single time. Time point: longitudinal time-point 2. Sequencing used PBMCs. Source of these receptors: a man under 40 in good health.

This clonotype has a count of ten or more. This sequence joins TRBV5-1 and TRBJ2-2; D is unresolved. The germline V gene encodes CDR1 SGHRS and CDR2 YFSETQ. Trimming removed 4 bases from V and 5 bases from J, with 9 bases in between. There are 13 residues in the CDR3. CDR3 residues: CASSIPVTGELFF. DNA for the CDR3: TGCGCCAGCAGCATTCCGGTTACCGGGGAGCTGTTTTTT. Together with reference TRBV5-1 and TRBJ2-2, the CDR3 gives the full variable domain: KAGVTQTPRYLIKTRGQQVTLSCSPISGHRSVSWYQQTPGQGLQFLFEYFSETQRNKGNFPGRFSGRQFSNSRSEMNVSTLELGDSALYLCASSIPVTGELFFGEGSRLTVL.

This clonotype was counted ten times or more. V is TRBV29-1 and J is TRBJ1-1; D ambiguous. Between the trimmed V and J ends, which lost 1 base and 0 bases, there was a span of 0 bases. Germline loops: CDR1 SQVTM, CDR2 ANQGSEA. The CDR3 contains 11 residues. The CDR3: CSVEVNTEAFF. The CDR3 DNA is TGCAGCGTTGAAGTGAACACTGAAGCTTTCTTT.

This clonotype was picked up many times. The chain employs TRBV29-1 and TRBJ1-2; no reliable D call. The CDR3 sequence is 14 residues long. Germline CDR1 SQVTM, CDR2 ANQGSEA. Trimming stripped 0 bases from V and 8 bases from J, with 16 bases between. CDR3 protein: CSVEDLHPGRGYTF. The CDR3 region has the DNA TGCAGCGTTGAAGATCTACACCCCGGTAGGGGCTACACCTTC.

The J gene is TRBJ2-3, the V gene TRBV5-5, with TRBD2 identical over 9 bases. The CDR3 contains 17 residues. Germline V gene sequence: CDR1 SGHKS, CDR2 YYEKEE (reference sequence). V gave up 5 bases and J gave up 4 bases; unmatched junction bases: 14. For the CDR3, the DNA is TGTGCCAGCAGTTCCGGGACATTGGGACTAGCTGCAGATACGCAGTATTTT. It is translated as CASSSGTLGLAADTQYF.

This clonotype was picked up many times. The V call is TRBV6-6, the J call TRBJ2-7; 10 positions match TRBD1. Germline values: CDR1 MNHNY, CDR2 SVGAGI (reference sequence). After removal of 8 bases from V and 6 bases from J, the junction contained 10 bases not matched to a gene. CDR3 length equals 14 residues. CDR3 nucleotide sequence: TGTGCCAGCGGCCACCGGGACAGGGGTTTCGAGCAGTACTTC. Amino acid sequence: CASGHRDRGFEQYF.

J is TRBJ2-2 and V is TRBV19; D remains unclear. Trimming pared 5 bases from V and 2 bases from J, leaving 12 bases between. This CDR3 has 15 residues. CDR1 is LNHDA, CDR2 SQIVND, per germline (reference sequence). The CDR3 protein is CASSSRWGNTGELFF. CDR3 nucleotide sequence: TGTGCCAGTAGTTCCAGGTGGGGAAACACCGGGGAGCTGTTTTTT. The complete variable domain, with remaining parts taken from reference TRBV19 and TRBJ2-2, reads DGGITQSPKYLFRKEGQNVTLSCEQNLNHDAMYWYRQDPGQGLRLIYYSQIVNDFQKGDIAEGYSVSREKKESFPLTVTSAQKNPTAFYLCASSSRWGNTGELFFGEGSRLTVL.

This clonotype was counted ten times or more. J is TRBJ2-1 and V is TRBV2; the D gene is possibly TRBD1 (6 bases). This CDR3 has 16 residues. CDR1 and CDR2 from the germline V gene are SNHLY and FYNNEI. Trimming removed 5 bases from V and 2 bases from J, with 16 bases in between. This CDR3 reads CASSLSGAQAYNEQFF. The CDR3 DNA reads TGTGCCAGCAGTCTCTCAGGGGCCCAAGCCTACAATGAGCAGTTCTTC.

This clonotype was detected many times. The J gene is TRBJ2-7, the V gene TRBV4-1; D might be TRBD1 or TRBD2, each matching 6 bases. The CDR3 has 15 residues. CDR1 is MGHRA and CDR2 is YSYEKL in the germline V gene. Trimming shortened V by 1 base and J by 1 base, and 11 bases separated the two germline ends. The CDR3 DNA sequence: TGCGCCAGCAGCCAAGCGGGGGCGGTTTCCTACGAGCAGTACTTC. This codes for CASSQAGAVSYEQYF.

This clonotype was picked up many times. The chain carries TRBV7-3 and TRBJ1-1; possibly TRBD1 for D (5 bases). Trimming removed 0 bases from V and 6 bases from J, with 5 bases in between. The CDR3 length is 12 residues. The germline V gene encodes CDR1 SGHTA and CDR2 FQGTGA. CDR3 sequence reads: CASSLTGAEAFF. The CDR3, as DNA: TGTGCCAGCAGCTTAACAGGGGCTGAAGCTTTCTTT.

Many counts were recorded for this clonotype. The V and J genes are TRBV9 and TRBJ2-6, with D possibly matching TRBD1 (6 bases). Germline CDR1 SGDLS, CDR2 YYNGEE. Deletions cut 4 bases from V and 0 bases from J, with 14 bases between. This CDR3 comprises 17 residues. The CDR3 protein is CASSPGHYPSGANVLTF. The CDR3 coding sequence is TGTGCCAGCAGCCCGGGACATTATCCCTCTGGGGCCAACGTCCTGACTTTC.

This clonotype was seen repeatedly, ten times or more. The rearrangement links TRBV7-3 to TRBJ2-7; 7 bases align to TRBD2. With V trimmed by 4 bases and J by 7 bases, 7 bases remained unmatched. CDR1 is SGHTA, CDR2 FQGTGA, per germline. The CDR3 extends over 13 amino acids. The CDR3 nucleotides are TGTGCCAGCAGCTCGGGGGAGGGTGGGGAGCAGTACTTC. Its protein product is CASSSGEGGEQYF.

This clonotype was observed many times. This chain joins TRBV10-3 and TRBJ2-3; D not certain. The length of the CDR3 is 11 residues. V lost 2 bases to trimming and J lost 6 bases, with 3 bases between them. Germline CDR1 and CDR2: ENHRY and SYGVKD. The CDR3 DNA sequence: TGTGCCATCAGTGAGACCGATACGCAGTATTTT. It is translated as CAISETDTQYF.

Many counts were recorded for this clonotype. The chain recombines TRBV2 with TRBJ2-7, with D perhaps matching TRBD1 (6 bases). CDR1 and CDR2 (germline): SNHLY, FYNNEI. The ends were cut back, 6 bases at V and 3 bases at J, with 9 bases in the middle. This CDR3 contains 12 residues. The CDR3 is CASSRGFYEQYF. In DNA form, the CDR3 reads TGTGCCAGCAGCAGGGGCTTCTACGAGCAGTACTTC.

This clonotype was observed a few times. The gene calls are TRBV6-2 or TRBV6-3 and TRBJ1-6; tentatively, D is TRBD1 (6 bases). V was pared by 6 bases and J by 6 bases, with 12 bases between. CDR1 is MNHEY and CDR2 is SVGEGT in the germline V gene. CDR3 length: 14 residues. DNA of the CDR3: TGTGCCAGCAGGTGGACAGCCCTTAATTCACCCCTCCACTTT. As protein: CASRWTALNSPLHF.

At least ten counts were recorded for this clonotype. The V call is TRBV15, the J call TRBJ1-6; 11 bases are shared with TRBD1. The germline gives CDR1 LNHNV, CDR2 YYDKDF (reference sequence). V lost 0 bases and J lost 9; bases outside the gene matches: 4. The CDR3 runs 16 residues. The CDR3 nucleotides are TGTGCCACCAGCAGAGATCCCGGGACAGGGGGTTCACCCCTCCACTTT. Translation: CATSRDPGTGGSPLHF.

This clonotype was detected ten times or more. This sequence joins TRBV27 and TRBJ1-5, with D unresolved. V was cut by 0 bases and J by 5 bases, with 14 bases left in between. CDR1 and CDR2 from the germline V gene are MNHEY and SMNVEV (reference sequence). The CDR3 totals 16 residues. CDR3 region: CASSLSNRMWYQPQHF. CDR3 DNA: TGTGCCAGCAGTTTATCCAATAGAATGTGGTATCAGCCCCAGCATTTT.

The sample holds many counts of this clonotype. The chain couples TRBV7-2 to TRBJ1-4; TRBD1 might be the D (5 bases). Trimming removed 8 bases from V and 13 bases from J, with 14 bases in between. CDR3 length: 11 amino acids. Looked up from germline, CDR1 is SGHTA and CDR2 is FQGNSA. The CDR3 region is CASEKGRRLFF. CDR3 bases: TGTGCCAGCGAAAAGGGGAGGAGACTGTTTTTT.

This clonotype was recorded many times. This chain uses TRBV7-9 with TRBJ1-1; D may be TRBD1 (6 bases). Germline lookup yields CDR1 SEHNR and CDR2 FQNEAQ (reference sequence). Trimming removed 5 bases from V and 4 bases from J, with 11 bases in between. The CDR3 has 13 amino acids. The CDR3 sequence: CASSPTGSTEAFF. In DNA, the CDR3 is TGTGCCAGCAGCCCCACAGGGAGCACTGAAGCTTTCTTT. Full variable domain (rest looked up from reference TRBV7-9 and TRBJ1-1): DTGVSQNPRHKITKRGQNVTFRCDPISEHNRLYWYRQTLGQGPEFLTYFQNEAQLEKSRLLSDRFSAERPKGSFSTLEIQRTEQGDSAMYLCASSPTGSTEAFFGQGTRLTVV.

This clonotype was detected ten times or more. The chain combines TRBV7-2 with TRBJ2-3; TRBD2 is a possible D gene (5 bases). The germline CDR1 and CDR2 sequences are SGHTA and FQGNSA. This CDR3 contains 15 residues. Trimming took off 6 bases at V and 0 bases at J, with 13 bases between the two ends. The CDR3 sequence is CASSFYGGSTDTQYF. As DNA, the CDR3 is TGTGCCAGCAGTTTTTATGGCGGGAGCACAGATACGCAGTATTTT.

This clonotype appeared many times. This CDR3 reads CASSPEHWPRYF. CDR3 sequence (DNA): TGTGCCAGCAGCCCGGAACACTGGCCGCGGTACTTC. V gene TRBV11-2 combines with J gene TRBJ2-4; D call uncertain. Germline V CDR1 and CDR2: SGHAT, FQNNGV. The CDR3 totals 12 residues. V lost 5 bases and J lost 15, with 17 bases in between.

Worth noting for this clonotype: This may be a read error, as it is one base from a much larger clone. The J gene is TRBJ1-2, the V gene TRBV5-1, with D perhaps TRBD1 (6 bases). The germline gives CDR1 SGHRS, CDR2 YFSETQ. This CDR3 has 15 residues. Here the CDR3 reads CASSPTGQINYGYSF. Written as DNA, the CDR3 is TGCGCCAGCAGTCCTACAGGACAGATCAACTATGGCTACTCCTTC.

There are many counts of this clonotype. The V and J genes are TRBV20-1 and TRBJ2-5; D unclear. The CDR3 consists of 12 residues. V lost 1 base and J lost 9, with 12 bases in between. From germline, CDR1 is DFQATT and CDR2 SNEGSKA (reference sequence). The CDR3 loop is CSARVGVSSQYF. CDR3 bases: TGCAGTGCTAGAGTTGGTGTGTCTTCCCAGTACTTC.

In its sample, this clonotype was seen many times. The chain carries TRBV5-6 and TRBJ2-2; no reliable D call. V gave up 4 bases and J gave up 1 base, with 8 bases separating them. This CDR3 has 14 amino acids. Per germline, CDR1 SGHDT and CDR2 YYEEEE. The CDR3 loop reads CASSGALNTGELFF. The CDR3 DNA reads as TGTGCCAGCAGCGGTGCTTTGAACACCGGGGAGCTGTTTTTT.

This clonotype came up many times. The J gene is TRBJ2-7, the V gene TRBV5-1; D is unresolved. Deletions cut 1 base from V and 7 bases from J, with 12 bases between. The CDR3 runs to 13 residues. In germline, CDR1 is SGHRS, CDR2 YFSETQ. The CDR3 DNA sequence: TGCGCCAGCAGCTTGCGATCATGGGATGAGCAGTACTTC. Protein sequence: CASSLRSWDEQYF.

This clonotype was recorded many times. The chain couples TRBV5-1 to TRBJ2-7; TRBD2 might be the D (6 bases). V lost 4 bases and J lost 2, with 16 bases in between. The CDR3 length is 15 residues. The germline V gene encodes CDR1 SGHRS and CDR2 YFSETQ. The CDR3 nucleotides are TGCGCCAGCAGCAGAGAACCGGGACTGACCTACGAGCAGTACTTC. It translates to CASSREPGLTYEQYF.

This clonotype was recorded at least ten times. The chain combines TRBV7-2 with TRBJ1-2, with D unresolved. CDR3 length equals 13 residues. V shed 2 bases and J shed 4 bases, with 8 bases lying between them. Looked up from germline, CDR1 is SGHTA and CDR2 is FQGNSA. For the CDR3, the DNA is TGTGCCAGCAGCTTACGAGCTGCCTATGGCTACACCTTC. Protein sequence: CASSLRAAYGYTF.